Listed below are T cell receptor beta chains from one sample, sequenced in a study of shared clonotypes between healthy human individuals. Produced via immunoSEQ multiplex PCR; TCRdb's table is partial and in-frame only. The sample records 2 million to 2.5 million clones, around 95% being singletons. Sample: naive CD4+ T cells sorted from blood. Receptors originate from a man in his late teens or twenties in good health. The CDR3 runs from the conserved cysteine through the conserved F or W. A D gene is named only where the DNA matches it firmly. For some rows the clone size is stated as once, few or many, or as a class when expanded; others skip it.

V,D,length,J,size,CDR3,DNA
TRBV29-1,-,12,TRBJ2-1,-,CSVDRQTNEQFF,TGCAGCGTTGATAGGCAGACCAATGAGCAGTTCTTC
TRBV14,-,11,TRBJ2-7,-,CASSQGRRAYF,TGTGCCAGCAGCCAAGGCCGGAGAGCGTACTTC
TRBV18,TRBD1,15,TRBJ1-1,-,CASSSSTGGLTEAFF,TGTGCCAGCTCATCATCGACAGGGGGCTTAACTGAAGCTTTCTTT
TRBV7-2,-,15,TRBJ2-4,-,CASSSVFAAKNIQYF,TGTGCCAGCAGCTCCGTGTTTGCGGCCAAAAACATTCAGTACTTC
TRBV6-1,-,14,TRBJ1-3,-,CASIGQLSGNTIYF,TGTGCCAGCATTGGACAGCTCTCTGGAAACACCATATATTTT
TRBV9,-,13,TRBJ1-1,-,CASSVGANTEAFF,TGTGCCAGCAGCGTAGGGGCGAACACTGAAGCTTTCTTT
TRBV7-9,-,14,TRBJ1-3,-,CASSSDRSGNTIYF,TGTGCCAGCAGTTCCGACAGATCTGGAAACACCATATATTTT
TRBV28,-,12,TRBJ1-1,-,CASSVPGAEAFF,TGTGCCAGCAGTGTACCAGGGGCTGAAGCTTTCTTT
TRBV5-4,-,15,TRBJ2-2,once,CASSWASGSTGELFF,TGTGCCAGCAGCTGGGCCAGTGGGAGCACCGGGGAGCTGTTTTTT
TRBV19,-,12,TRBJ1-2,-,CASSPTEYGYTF,TGTGCCAGTTCCCCGACGGAATATGGCTACACCTTC
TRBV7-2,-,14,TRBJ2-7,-,CASSPALGAYEQYF,TGTGCCAGCAGCCCAGCCCTAGGGGCCTACGAGCAGTACTTC
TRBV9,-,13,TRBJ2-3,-,CASSVDRADTQYF,TGTGCCAGCAGCGTAGACAGGGCAGATACGCAGTATTTT
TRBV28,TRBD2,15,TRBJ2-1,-,CASSATSGGAIEQFF,TGTGCCAGCAGTGCCACTAGCGGGGGGGCCATTGAGCAGTTCTTC
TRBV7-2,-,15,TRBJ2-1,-,CASSAPGGPYNEQFF,TGTGCCAGCAGCGCCCCGGGGGGCCCCTACAATGAGCAGTTCTTC
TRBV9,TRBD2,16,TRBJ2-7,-,CASSVEGTSGTYEQYF,TGTGCCAGCAGCGTAGAAGGGACTAGCGGTACCTACGAGCAGTACTTC
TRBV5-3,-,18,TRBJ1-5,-,CARSLQGTLGWNNQPQHF,TGTGCCAGAAGCTTGCAAGGGACACTGGGGTGGAACAATCAGCCCCAGCATTTT
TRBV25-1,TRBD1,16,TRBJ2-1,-,CASRPDRSAVVPAPIF,TGTGCCAGTAGGCCGGACAGGTCTGCGGTCGTACCGGCCCCAATCTTC
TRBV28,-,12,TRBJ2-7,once,CASSLSQGEQYF,TGTGCCAGCAGTTTGTCACAGGGTGAGCAGTACTTC
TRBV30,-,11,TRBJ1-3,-,CAWSLGNTIYF,TGTGCCTGGAGTCTTGGAAACACCATATATTTT
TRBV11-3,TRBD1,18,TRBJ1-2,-,CASSLDQLKRDRVFGYTF,TGTGCCAGCAGCTTAGATCAGTTAAAGAGGGACAGGGTTTTTGGCTACACCTTC
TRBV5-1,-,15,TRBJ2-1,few,CASSLEYDSYNEQFF,TGCGCCAGCAGCTTGGAGTATGACTCCTACAATGAGCAGTTCTTC
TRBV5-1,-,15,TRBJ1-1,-,CASSPRGGSFSEAFF,TGCGCCAGCAGCCCCCGGGGGGGGTCCTTCTCTGAAGCTTTCTTT
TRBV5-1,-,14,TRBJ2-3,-,CASSLGPFTDTQYF,TGCGCCAGCAGCTTGGGACCGTTCACAGATACGCAGTATTTT
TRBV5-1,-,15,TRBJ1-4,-,CASSFTGSTNEKLFF,TGCGCCAGCAGCTTTACAGGGTCAACTAATGAAAAACTGTTTTTT
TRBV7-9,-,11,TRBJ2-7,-,CASSLALEQYF,TGTGCCAGCAGCTTAGCCCTCGAGCAGTACTTC
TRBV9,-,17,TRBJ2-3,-,CASSAGLEGSGTDTQYF,TGTGCCAGCAGCGCTGGCTTGGAAGGGAGCGGGACAGATACGCAGTATTTT
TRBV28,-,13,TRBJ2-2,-,CASSLAKAGELFF,TGTGCCAGCAGTTTGGCAAAGGCCGGGGAGCTGTTTTTT
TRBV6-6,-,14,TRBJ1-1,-,CASSYTGPNTEAFF,TGTGCCAGCAGTTACACGGGGCCTAACACTGAAGCTTTCTTT
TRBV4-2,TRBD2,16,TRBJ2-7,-,CASSPLGLAGGIEQYF,TGTGCCAGCAGCCCACTCGGACTAGCGGGGGGGATCGAGCAGTACTTC
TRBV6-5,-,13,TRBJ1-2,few,CATSGGAYYGYTF,TGTGCCACCAGCGGGGGGGCATACTATGGCTACACCTTC
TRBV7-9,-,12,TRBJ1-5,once,CASSLTGNPQHF,TGTGCCAGCAGCCTTACAGGGAACCCCCAGCATTTT
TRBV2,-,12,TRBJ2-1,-,CASRGQGNEQFF,TGTGCCAGCAGAGGGCAGGGCAATGAGCAGTTCTTC
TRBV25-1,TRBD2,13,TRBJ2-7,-,CASSVAGGFEQYF,TGTGCCAGCAGTGTAGCGGGAGGGTTCGAGCAGTACTTC
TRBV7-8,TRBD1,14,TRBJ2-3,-,CASATGGTTDTQYF,TGTGCCAGCGCAACAGGGGGGACCACAGATACGCAGTATTTT
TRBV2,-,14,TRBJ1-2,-,CASSEVAGSGGYTF,TGTGCCAGCAGTGAAGTGGCAGGGTCGGGAGGCTACACCTTC
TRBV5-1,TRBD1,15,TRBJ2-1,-,CASRNPGTGYNEQFF,TGCGCCAGTCGGAACCCCGGGACAGGGTACAATGAGCAGTTCTTC
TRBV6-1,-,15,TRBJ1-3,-,CASSEAPSSGNTIYF,TGTGCCAGCAGTGAAGCGCCCAGTTCTGGAAACACCATATATTTT
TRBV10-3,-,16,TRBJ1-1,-,CAINPHALSENTEAFF,TGTGCCATCAATCCTCATGCGTTGAGTGAGAACACTGAAGCTTTCTTT
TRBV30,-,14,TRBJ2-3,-,CAWTGASSTDTQYF,TGTGCCTGGACAGGGGCGAGTAGCACAGATACGCAGTATTTT
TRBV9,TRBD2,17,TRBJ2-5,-,CASSVGILAGGPETQYF,TGTGCCAGCAGCGTCGGAATACTAGCGGGGGGGCCAGAGACCCAGTACTTC
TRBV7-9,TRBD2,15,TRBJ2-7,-,CASSETSGGAYEQYF,TGTGCCAGCAGCGAAACTAGCGGGGGGGCCTACGAGCAGTACTTC
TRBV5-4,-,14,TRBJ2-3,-,CASSPSGSTDTQYF,TGTGCCAGCAGCCCCTCGGGCAGCACAGATACGCAGTATTTT
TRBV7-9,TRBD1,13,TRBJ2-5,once,CASSPGQGETQYF,TGTGCCAGCAGCCCGGGACAGGGAGAGACCCAGTACTTC
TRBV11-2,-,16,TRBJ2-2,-,CASSLEGIGSAGELFF,TGTGCCAGCAGCTTAGAGGGAATTGGGAGTGCCGGGGAGCTGTTTTTT
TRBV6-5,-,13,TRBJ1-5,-,CASKRASNQPQHF,TGTGCCAGCAAGAGGGCAAGCAATCAGCCCCAGCATTTT
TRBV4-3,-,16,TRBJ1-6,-,CASSQDGVPRNSPLHF,TGCGCCAGCAGCCAAGACGGGGTTCCCAGGAATTCACCCCTCCACTTT
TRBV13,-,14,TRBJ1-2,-,CASSPPQAPYGYTF,TGTGCCAGCAGCCCGCCCCAGGCCCCCTATGGCTACACCTTC
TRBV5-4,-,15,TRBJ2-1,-,CASSLAGEVGNEQFF,TGTGCCAGCAGCTTGGCGGGCGAGGTCGGCAATGAGCAGTTCTTC
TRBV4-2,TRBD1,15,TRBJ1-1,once,CASSQDDRGYTEAFF,TGTGCCAGCAGCCAAGACGACAGGGGGTACACTGAAGCTTTCTTT
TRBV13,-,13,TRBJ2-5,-,CASSPLRQETQYF,TGTGCCAGCAGCCCCCTACGGCAAGAGACCCAGTACTTC
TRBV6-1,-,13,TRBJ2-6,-,CASSSSGANVLTF,TGTGCCAGCAGCAGTTCAGGGGCCAACGTCCTGACTTTC
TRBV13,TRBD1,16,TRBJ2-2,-,CASSFRQGSRTGELFF,TGTGCCAGCAGTTTCCGACAGGGAAGTCGCACCGGGGAGCTGTTTTTT
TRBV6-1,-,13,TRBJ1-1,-,CAGGGPGATEAFF,TGTGCCGGCGGGGGTCCGGGGGCCACTGAAGCTTTCTTT
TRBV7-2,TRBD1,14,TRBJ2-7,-,CASSSTGGFYEQYF,TGTGCCAGCAGCTCGACAGGGGGCTTCTACGAGCAGTACTTC
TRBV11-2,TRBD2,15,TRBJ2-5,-,CASSLETSGSKTQYF,TGTGCCAGCAGCTTAGAGACTAGCGGGAGTAAGACCCAGTACTTC
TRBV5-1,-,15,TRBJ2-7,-,CASSSLGSGTGEQYF,TGCGCCAGCAGCTCTCTCGGGTCGGGGACGGGCGAGCAGTACTTC
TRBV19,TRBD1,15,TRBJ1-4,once,CASSGGTGVKEKLFF,TGTGCCAGTAGTGGTGGGACAGGGGTAAAGGAAAAACTGTTTTTT
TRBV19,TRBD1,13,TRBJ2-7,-,CASSPGTGGEQYF,TGTGCCAGTAGCCCCGGGACAGGGGGCGAGCAGTACTTC